A selection of T cell receptor beta chains follows, all from one sample in a study of radiotherapy plus CTLA-4 blockade in lung cancer. The assay was immunoSEQ multiplex PCR, and TCRdb's table has in-frame clones only and misses some. Of about 78,000 clones in the sample, about 86% were seen once. The source material was peripheral blood, sampled from a patient treated with radiotherapy plus ipilimumab. The origin of the receptors is a human donor with non-small cell lung cancer who had a partial response to radiotherapy plus ipilimumab. The CDR3 runs from the conserved cysteine through the conserved F or W.

J,V,CDR3
TRBJ2-1,TRBV20-1,CSASRHNEQFF
TRBJ1-5,TRBV28,CASSLGDRGQHF
TRBJ1-4,TRBV7-8,CASSLMSKGAFEKLFF
TRBJ2-1,TRBV7-2,CASSYSGTTYNEQFF
TRBJ2-1,TRBV28,CASRGGRGGNEQFF
TRBJ2-1,TRBV4-3,CASSQERTSGGNEQFF
TRBJ1-5,TRBV28,CASSPTGTGPNQPQHF
TRBJ2-2,TRBV27,CASTRVAGGSTGELFF
TRBJ2-1,TRBV27,CASSYLAGTSGPMMDEQFF
TRBJ1-2,TRBV9,CASSGTGAGDYGYTF
TRBJ1-4,TRBV5-4,CASSVGQGAEKLFF
TRBJ2-3,TRBV5-8,CASSLYRVGDTQYF
TRBJ2-3,TRBV18,CASSPGDRGLEDTQYF
TRBJ1-1,TRBV13,CASSLAGGLNTEAFF
TRBJ1-5,TRBV15,CATRAAPQGVNQPQHF